This T cell receptor beta chain came from a study of CD8 T cells in ankylosing spondylitis. This CDR3 spans 15 amino acids. Trimming at V came to 5 bases and at J to 4 bases, leaving 5 bases not matched to a gene. This clonotype turned up a few times. The antigen remains undetermined. TCRdb itself ran the 5' RACE reads through MiXCR, one entry per CDR3 protein. The repertoire holds some 37,000 distinct CDR3 sequences, with 15% to 20% as singletons. Overall study findings and caveats: Certain motif variants had earlier appeared in reactive arthritis synovial fluid and blood.

Sequencing used blood. The sequence derives from a male donor with ankylosing spondylitis or in good health (not recorded which). The rearrangement links TRBV12-3 or TRBV12-4 to TRBJ1-3; 10 bases agree with TRBD1. The CDR3 DNA sequence: TGTGCCAGCAGTCCCCCGGACAGGGGGGGAAACACCATATATTTT. Amino acid sequence: CASSPPDRGGNTIYF.